Each of the 10 T cell receptor beta chains below was sequenced from the same sample in a study of shared clonotypes between healthy human individuals (dated by TCRdb to the early 2020s). Library generation was performed with the immunoSEQ multiplex PCR assay. Imported from immuneACCESS, the table was reduced by TCRdb to in-frame sequences with V and J called. These copies leave out some clones; in studies compared against another copy, an unresolved V gene accounts for under half, and the cause of the remainder is not known. Recorded for this sample are roughly 2 million clones; 90% to 96% of them occurred a single time. The leading ten clones occupy approximately 0.13% of the sample. Sequenced input: naive CD4+ T cells sorted from blood. The sample's cell subset or site label, decoded: CD45RA+ positively selected. All receptors derive from a man aged 18 to 29 in good health.

In its sample, this clone was seen a few times. This chain uses TRBV5-4 with TRBJ1-2; the D is unclear. V was cut by 4 bases and J by 4 bases, with 14 bases left in between. The CDR3 consists of 14 residues. Germline V lookup: CDR1 SGHNT, CDR2 YYREEE (reference sequence). The CDR3 nucleotides are TGTGCCAGCAGCCAGGAAGGGCGGACCTATGGCTACACCTTC. Translating gives CASSQEGRTYGYTF.

The V and J genes are TRBV28 and TRBJ2-5, with 15 bases aligning to TRBD2. The CDR3 runs to 16 residues. The junction had 4 bases not matched to a gene; V was cut back by 6 bases and J by 2 bases. CDR1 is MDHEN, CDR2 SYDVKM, per germline. In nucleotides, the CDR3 is TGTGCCAGCAGGGAAGGGACTAGCGGGGGGCAAGAGACCCAGTACTTC. Translated: CASREGTSGGQETQYF.

J is TRBJ2-3 and V is TRBV5-4; D call uncertain. This CDR3 comprises 14 residues. Trimming took off 0 bases at V and 1 base at J, with 6 bases between the two ends. Looked up from germline, CDR1 is SGHNT and CDR2 is YYREEE (reference sequence). CDR3 coding DNA: TGTGCCAGCAGCTTGGACTACGGCACAGATACGCAGTATTTT. Translated, it gives CASSLDYGTDTQYF.

The chain couples TRBV10-3 to TRBJ1-2; D is perhaps TRBD1 (5 bases). CDR1 is ENHRY and CDR2 is SYGVKD in the germline V gene. The CDR3 runs 13 residues. V dropped 8 bases and J dropped 3 bases, with 13 bases sitting between them. The CDR3 DNA follows: TGTGCCATCTCGGGCAGGGCCGACTATGGCTACACCTTC. Translated, it gives CAISGRADYGYTF.

The gene calls are TRBV19 and TRBJ2-2, with D tentatively TRBD2 (6 bases). Germline assignment: CDR1 LNHDA and CDR2 SQIVND (reference sequence). This CDR3 is built from 14 residues. V was clipped by 3 bases and J by 5 bases, with 10 bases between them. As DNA, the CDR3 is TGTGCCAGTAGTATTGACGGGAGTACCGGGGAGCTGTTTTTT. It is translated as CASSIDGSTGELFF.

This chain connects TRBV7-9 to TRBJ2-3; D is possibly TRBD1 (5 bases). The CDR3 consists of 13 residues. The ends were cut back, 8 bases at V and 6 bases at J, with 15 bases in the middle. Per germline, CDR1 SEHNR and CDR2 FQNEAQ (reference sequence). The CDR3 DNA reads as TGTGCCAGCCGACTTAGTGCAGGGGATACGCAGTATTTT. Translating gives CASRLSAGDTQYF.

The CDR3: CASSPFVTNTEAFF. Written as DNA, the CDR3 is TGTGCCAGCAGTCCCTTCGTAACCAACACTGAAGCTTTCTTT. V is TRBV28 and J is TRBJ1-1; no firm D call. Deletions cut 5 bases from V and 2 bases from J, with 12 bases between. Per the germline V gene, CDR1 is MDHEN and CDR2 is SYDVKM. The CDR3 totals 14 residues.

The V call is TRBV5-1, the J call TRBJ2-3, with TRBD2 matching over 10 bases. Germline V gives CDR1 SGHRS, CDR2 YFSETQ. The CDR3 has 15 residues. V was clipped by 4 bases and J by 3 bases; unmatched bases: 5. CDR3 in DNA: TGCGCCAGCAGCACCCGGACTAGCGGAACAGATACGCAGTATTTT. This sequence encodes CASSTRTSGTDTQYF.

The CDR3 region has the DNA TGTGCCAGCAGCTTGGGGCGGAGATACTCGAACACCGGGGAGCTGTTTTTT. The encoded protein is CASSLGRRYSNTGELFF. The rearrangement joins TRBV5-4 to TRBJ2-2; D is ambiguous. CDR1 is SGHNT and CDR2 is YYREEE in the germline V gene (reference sequence). The CDR3 consists of 17 residues. Trimming left V 0 bases short and J 0 bases short, with 12 bases between.

This sequence joins TRBV5-1 and TRBJ2-7, with D possibly matching TRBD1 (5 bases). Germline CDR1 and CDR2: SGHRS and YFSETQ. This CDR3 contains 14 residues. Between the trimmed V and J ends, which lost 4 bases and 0 bases, there was a span of 11 bases. This CDR3 reads CASSETVSSYEQYF. DNA of the CDR3: TGCGCCAGCAGCGAGACAGTTAGCTCCTACGAGCAGTACTTC.